The 14 T cell receptor beta chains given below trace back to one sample, sequenced in a study of blood T cell repertoires in COVID-19. Profiled with immunoSEQ multiplex PCR; TCRdb holds only in-frame clones, not every one. The repertoire holds 150,000 to 200,000 clones, with around 80% as singletons. Sequencing was done on a sample of peripheral blood. The receptors stem from a woman between 70 and 85 years old with COVID-19, enrolled during active disease.

The chain combines TRBV5-5 with TRBJ2-7, with D perhaps TRBD1 (5 bases). CDR3 length equals 13 residues. Germline V gives CDR1 SGHKS, CDR2 YYEKEE (reference sequence). The V gene lost 0 bases and the J gene lost 7 bases, with 11 bases spanning the gap. As DNA, the CDR3 is TGTGCCAGCAGCTTGGACCCTCCAGGGGAGCAGTACTTC. Protein sequence: CASSLDPPGEQYF.

The V call is TRBV29-1, the J call TRBJ1-1; tentatively, D is TRBD1 (6 bases). Germline values: CDR1 SQVTM, CDR2 ANQGSEA. This CDR3 has 11 amino acids. The V gene lost 7 bases and the J gene lost 5 bases, with 11 bases spanning the gap. The CDR3 bases are TGCAGCGGAGGGGGATCAACTGAAGCTTTCTTT. As protein: CSGGGSTEAFF.

The chain is built from TRBV5-1 and TRBJ1-2; TRBD1 might be the D (6 bases). The CDR3 covers 14 residues. Trimming shortened V by 3 bases and J by 10 bases, and 19 bases separated the two germline ends. CDR1 SGHRS and CDR2 YFSETQ come from the germline V gene. CDR3 coding DNA: TGCGCCAGCAGCTCGACACAGGGATCTCGTTTCTACACCTTC. This gives the protein CASSSTQGSRFYTF.

The count of this clone is one. The gene calls are TRBV7-9 and TRBJ2-2, with D hard to call. The ends were cut back, 10 bases at V and 8 bases at J, with 2 bases in the middle. From germline, CDR1 is SEHNR and CDR2 FQNEAQ (reference sequence). CDR3 length: 8 residues. CDR3 bases: TGTGCCACGGGGGAGCTGTTTTTT. It is translated as CATGELFF.

The chain has TRBV18 and TRBJ2-3; maybe TRBD1 (6 bases). Germline-derived CDR1 and CDR2 are KGHSH and LQKENI. The V end lost 1 base, the J end lost 3 bases, and 8 bases lay between the germline ends. This CDR3 contains 14 residues. CDR3 in DNA: TGTGCCAGCTCACCACAGGGGGTGACAGATACGCAGTATTTT. The encoded protein is CASSPQGVTDTQYF.

The chain joins TRBV6-5 to TRBJ2-2; the match to TRBD2 covers 7 bases. J gave up 1 base and V 10 bases, and 9 bases lay outside the gene matches. Germline lookup yields CDR1 MNHEY and CDR2 SVGAGI. The CDR3 is made up of 15 amino acids. CDR3 protein: CATRVWGGNTGELFF. DNA for the CDR3: TGTGCCACCCGAGTCTGGGGGGGGAACACCGGGGAGCTGTTTTTT.

The CDR3, as DNA: TGTGCCAGCAGTCAATTAGCGGGAGGAGACGGGACCAAAAACATTCAGTACTTC. This translates into CASSQLAGGDGTKNIQYF. V gene TRBV7-9 combines with J gene TRBJ2-4, with 10 bases fitting TRBD2. The V and J ends lost 6 bases and 2 bases, in that order; junction bases with no gene match: 13. The germline CDR1 and CDR2 sequences are SEHNR and FQNEAQ (reference sequence). The CDR3 covers 18 residues.

This clone was recorded a few times. The chain recombines TRBV2 with TRBJ1-2; TRBD1 matches 11 bases. With 6 bases clipped from V and 4 bases from J, the junction kept 7 bases outside the gene matches. This CDR3 region has 15 residues. Germline-derived CDR1 and CDR2 are SNHLY and FYNNEI. This CDR3 reads CASSVGTGGGYGYTF. The CDR3 DNA follows: TGTGCCAGCAGCGTCGGGACAGGGGGTGGCTATGGCTACACCTTC. The full variable domain, completed using reference TRBV2 and TRBJ1-2, is EPEVTQTPSHQVTQMGQEVILRCVPISNHLYFYWYRQILGQKVEFLVSFYNNEISEKSEIFDDQFSVERPDGSNFTLKIRSTKLEDSAMYFCASSVGTGGGYGYTFGSGTRLTVV.

On this clone itself: Additional DNA sequences in this sample encode the identical CDR3. The chain carries TRBV29-1 and TRBJ1-4; D may be TRBD1 (6 bases). The CDR3 is 12 amino acids. Germline-derived CDR1 and CDR2 are SQVTM and ANQGSEA. Trimming took off 6 bases at V and 8 bases at J, with 13 bases between the two ends. The chain's CDR3 is CSVEFQGEKLFF. In DNA form, the CDR3 reads TGCAGCGTGGAATTTCAGGGGGAAAAACTGTTTTTT.

In this sample, this clone turned up a few times. V usage is TRBV4-1 and J usage is TRBJ1-3; no clear D. The CDR3 length is 15 residues. Trimming pared 0 bases from V and 2 bases from J, leaving 8 bases between. CDR1 and CDR2 (germline): MGHRA, YSYEKL. Here the CDR3 DNA reads TGCGCCAGCAGCCAAGATACTCGGGCTGGAAACACCATATATTTT. Translation: CASSQDTRAGNTIYF.

This sequence joins TRBV2 and TRBJ2-3; 7 bases fit TRBD1. Germline V gene lookup returns CDR1 SNHLY and CDR2 FYNNEI. The CDR3 covers 12 residues. J gave up 3 bases and V 8 bases, and 2 bases lay outside the gene matches. CDR3: CASGRGTDTQYF. The CDR3 nucleotides are TGTGCCAGCGGCAGGGGGACAGATACGCAGTATTTT.

This sequence joins TRBV30 and TRBJ2-3, with 10 nucleotides matching TRBD1. Germline lookup yields CDR1 GTSNPN and CDR2 SVGIG (reference sequence). This CDR3 region has 14 residues. V trimming: 3 bases; J trimming: 6 bases; junction bases outside the gene matches: 6. The CDR3 spells CAWRGDRGVDTQYF. The CDR3 nucleotides read TGTGCCTGGAGAGGGGACAGGGGAGTCGATACGCAGTATTTT.

CDR3 DNA: TGTGCCAGCAGCTTGGGGGCAGGCACAGATACGCAGTATTTT. It specifies CASSLGAGTDTQYF. This chain uses TRBV7-9 with TRBJ2-3; D might be TRBD1 (6 bases). CDR1 is SEHNR and CDR2 is FQNEAQ in the germline V gene (reference sequence). V lost 3 bases and J 1 base, leaving 8 bases between the germline ends. This CDR3 is 14 amino acids long.

In its sample, this clone was seen once. This chain joins TRBV19 and TRBJ2-7; 9 nucleotides match TRBD1. Losses at the gene ends were 8 bases for V and 0 bases for J; bases not matched to a gene: 2. This CDR3 spans 13 amino acids. The germline V gene encodes CDR1 LNHDA and CDR2 SQIVND (reference sequence). CDR3 nucleotides: TGTGCCAGTTCGACAGGGGGCTCCTACGAGCAGTACTTC. Its translation is CASSTGGSYEQYF.